A selection of T cell receptor beta chains follows, all from one sample in a study of T cell responses to AZD1222 COVID-19 vaccine. The data were produced by immunoSEQ multiplex PCR, yet TCRdb's version contains in-frame clones alone and is incomplete. The table includes about 150,000 clones, around 87% detected once. The specimen comprised peripheral blood, sampled 28 days after the second AZD1222 dose. Receptors originate from an adult who received the AZD1222 COVID-19 vaccine. The CDR3 runs from the conserved cysteine through the conserved F or W. D genes are given only for firm matches. Part of the rows lack a size; the others show once, few, many or a class for expanded clones.

D gene,J gene,V gene,clone size,CDR3 protein,CDR3 DNA
TRBD1,TRBJ1-4,TRBV5-1,.,CASSFQGANEKLFF,TGCGCCAGCAGCTTCCAGGGGGCTAATGAAAAACTGTTTTTT
.,TRBJ2-2,TRBV12-3/TRBV12-4,.,CASKSGHTGELFF,TGTGCCAGCAAAAGCGGTCACACCGGGGAGCTGTTTTTT
.,TRBJ1-4,TRBV5-5,.,CASSLAGNEKLFF,TGTGCCAGCAGCTTGGCGGGGAACGAAAAACTGTTTTTT
.,TRBJ2-4,TRBV2,.,CASNRELWVAKNIQYF,TGTGCCAGCAACCGGGAGTTGTGGGTCGCCAAAAACATTCAGTACTTC
TRBD2,TRBJ2-1,TRBV3-1/TRBV3-2,once,CASSQDSRDPREGQYRRDEQFF,TGTGCCAGCAGCCAAGATTCTAGGGATCCGCGGGAGGGCCAGTACCGTCGCGATGAGCAGTTCTTC
.,TRBJ1-1,TRBV19,.,CASSIEENTEAFF,TGTGCCAGTAGTATAGAAGAGAACACTGAAGCTTTCTTT
.,TRBJ2-7,TRBV5-4,.,CASSLDYYEQYF,TGTGCCAGCAGCTTGGACTACTACGAGCAGTACTTC
TRBD1,TRBJ1-5,TRBV6-5,.,CASRDRGNQPQHF,TGTGCCAGCAGGGACAGGGGGAATCAGCCCCAGCATTTT
TRBD2,TRBJ2-3,TRBV7-8,.,CASSLELAGLADTQYF,TGTGCCAGCAGCTTAGAGCTAGCGGGATTAGCAGATACGCAGTATTTT
TRBD2,TRBJ2-1,TRBV7-9,.,CASSPGGLAGTYNEQFF,TGTGCCAGCAGTCCCGGTGGACTAGCGGGGACATACAATGAGCAGTTCTTC
TRBD1,TRBJ2-7,TRBV5-1,.,CASSSWTGGSYEQYF,TGCGCCAGCAGCTCCTGGACAGGGGGCTCCTACGAGCAGTACTTC
TRBD2,TRBJ2-3,TRBV27,.,CASTRWAGGTDTQYF,TGTGCCAGCACCCGCTGGGCGGGAGGGACAGATACGCAGTATTTT
.,TRBJ1-2,TRBV29-1,.,CSVERDREGGYTF,TGCAGCGTTGAAAGGGATCGGGAGGGAGGCTACACCTTC
TRBD2,TRBJ2-3,TRBV9,.,CASSRLAGETDTQYF,TGTGCCAGCAGCAGGCTAGCGGGGGAGACAGATACGCAGTATTTT
.,TRBJ2-7,TRBV11-2,.,CASSLALASYEQYF,TGTGCCAGCAGCTTAGCCCTAGCGTCCTACGAGCAGTACTTC
TRBD1,TRBJ2-5,TRBV7-2,.,CASSLRQQGVGETQYF,TGTGCCAGCAGCTTAAGGCAACAGGGGGTTGGGGAGACCCAGTACTTC
TRBD2,TRBJ2-7,TRBV15,.,CATSREVAGSSYEQYF,TGTGCCACCAGCAGAGAGGTAGCGGGGAGCTCCTACGAGCAGTACTTC
.,TRBJ1-5,TRBV28,few,CASFTRQDNQPQHF,TGTGCCAGCTTCACTCGACAGGACAATCAGCCCCAGCATTTT
.,TRBJ2-1,TRBV18,.,CASSPQGVIGSYNEQFF,TGTGCCAGCTCACCACAGGGGGTCATAGGCTCCTACAATGAGCAGTTCTTC
TRBD2,TRBJ2-1,TRBV9,.,CASSLDPGTSGSNEQFF,TGTGCCAGCAGCTTGGACCCCGGGACTAGCGGGTCAAATGAGCAGTTCTTC
.,TRBJ1-5,TRBV28,.,CASSPAGQPQHF,TGTGCCAGCAGTCCTGCCGGTCAGCCCCAGCATTTT
.,TRBJ1-6,TRBV5-4,.,CASSRVRDSPLHF,TGTGCCAGCAGTCGAGTGAGAGATTCACCCCTCCACTTT
TRBD1,TRBJ2-7,TRBV25-1,few,CASSEYGQAYEQYF,TGTGCCAGCAGTGAATACGGACAGGCCTACGAGCAGTACTTC
TRBD1,TRBJ2-7,TRBV10-3,.,CAISRDRANFGEQYF,TGTGCCATCAGCCGAGACAGGGCCAACTTTGGCGAGCAGTACTTC
TRBD2,TRBJ2-1,TRBV7-6,.,CASSARLAGGEINEQFF,TGTGCCAGCAGCGCCAGACTAGCGGGAGGGGAGATTAATGAGCAGTTCTTC
.,TRBJ1-6,TRBV6-5,.,CASSPGGSYNSPLHF,TGTGCCAGCAGTCCGGGAGGCTCCTATAATTCACCCCTCCACTTT
TRBD2,TRBJ2-5,TRBV5-1,.,CASSPAGGSQETQYF,TGCGCCAGCAGCCCAGCGGGAGGGTCTCAAGAGACCCAGTACTTC
TRBD1,TRBJ1-3,TRBV15,.,CATSQGQGSHSGNTIYF,TGTGCCACCTCTCAGGGACAGGGATCTCACTCTGGAAACACCATATATTTT
TRBD1,TRBJ2-1,TRBV7-9,.,CASSVGQGAFSYNEQFF,TGTGCCAGCAGCGTAGGACAGGGGGCCTTTTCCTACAATGAGCAGTTCTTC
.,TRBJ2-3,TRBV14,.,CASSQGLADTQYF,TGTGCCAGCAGCCAAGGACTTGCAGATACGCAGTATTTT
.,TRBJ2-2,TRBV19,.,CASGTGSATGELFF,TGTGCCAGTGGGACCGGGTCGGCCACCGGGGAGCTGTTTTTT
TRBD2,TRBJ2-3,TRBV6-2/TRBV6-3,.,CASSPRPSLARATDTQYF,TGTGCCAGCAGTCCGCGCCCGTCACTAGCGCGGGCGACAGATACGCAGTATTTT
.,TRBJ2-2,TRBV28,.,CASSEPRERTGELFF,TGTGCCAGCAGTGAGCCCAGGGAGAGGACCGGGGAGCTGTTTTTT
.,TRBJ2-2,TRBV2,few,CASRGDIASTGELFF,TGTGCCAGCAGAGGTGACATAGCAAGCACCGGGGAGCTGTTTTTT
TRBD2,TRBJ2-1,TRBV5-1,.,CASSFGTSGRNEQFF,TGCGCCAGCAGCTTCGGGACTAGCGGGAGGAATGAGCAGTTCTTC
.,TRBJ1-3,TRBV9,.,CASSPPGGGVFSGNTIYF,TGTGCCAGCAGCCCGCCTGGCGGGGGGGTCTTCTCTGGAAACACCATATATTTT
.,TRBJ2-7,TRBV7-6,.,CASSAPKSGGRSYEQYF,TGTGCCAGCAGCGCCCCAAAGTCCGGGGGCCGCTCCTACGAGCAGTACTTC
.,TRBJ1-6,TRBV7-9,.,CASSSRTSPLHF,TGTGCCAGCAGCTCCCGGACTTCACCCCTCCACTTT